This T cell receptor (beta chain) is drawn from a study of early T cells in non-severe SARS-CoV-2 infection. Study-wide context: Sequenced material consisted of bulk RNA (from unsorted whole blood), and chains were unpaired.

Unique molecular identifiers were attached to individual cDNA molecules. TCRdb re-analysed the 5' RACE reads in MiXCR, keeping a single row per CDR3 protein. The sample records 65,000 to 85,000 distinct CDR3 sequences, about 13% being singletons. As for this clonotype: No antigen is known for it.

Trimming stripped 4 bases from V and 4 bases from J, with 11 bases between. The germline gives CDR1 ENHRY, CDR2 SYGVKD. The CDR3 is 14 amino acids. Study results and caveats: Database matching using VDJdb favored anti-spike CD8 responses, with private and CD4 specificities left missing.

Sample: whole blood. This receptor was obtained from an adult who was a healthcare worker with PCR-confirmed SARS-CoV-2 infection or an uninfected control (not recorded which). This sequence joins TRBV10-3 and TRBJ1-3; TRBD1 might be the D (5 bases). This CDR3 reads CAISVTAEGNTIYF. The CDR3 nucleotides read TGTGCCATCAGTGTGACAGCGGAAGGAAACACCATATATTTT.